Following are 2 T cell receptor beta chains from one sample sequenced in a study of shared clonotypes between healthy human individuals. Clones were read by immunoSEQ multiplex PCR, and TCRdb kept only the in-frame ones, dropping some. The top ten clones hold around 0.37% of a sample with about 2.4 million clones, over 85% of them seen once. Sequencing was performed on naive CD4+ T cells from PBMCs. Described subset: CD45RA+ positively selected. The receptors come from a man younger than 35 in good health. Some clones in this sample may be carry-over from other donors' samples.

The chain couples TRBV7-6 to TRBJ2-3; 7 nucleotides line up with TRBD1. The CDR3 is 15 amino acids. With V trimmed by 1 base and J by 4 bases, 5 bases remained unmatched. The germline CDR1 and CDR2 sequences are SGHVS and FNYEAQ. CDR3 sequence reads: CASSLGGGDPDTQYF. CDR3 in DNA: TGTGCCAGCAGCTTAGGAGGGGGCGACCCAGATACGCAGTATTTT. Variable domain in full (rest from reference TRBV7-6 and TRBJ2-3): GAGVSQSPRYKVTKRGQDVALRCDPISGHVSLYWYRQALGQGPEFLTYFNYEAQQDKSGLPNDRFSAERPEGSISTLTIQRTEQRDSAMYRCASSLGGGDPDTQYFGPGTRLTVL.

Details on this clone: The junction does not match germline at one end; this may be a read error. The gene calls are TRBV18 and TRBJ2-7, with D perhaps TRBD1 (6 bases). This CDR3 comprises 14 residues. Germline-derived CDR1 and CDR2 are KGHSH and LQKENI. The CDR3 region has the DNA TGTGCCAGCTCCCCACAGGGTACCCTTTGGGAGCAGTACTTC. Amino acids: CASSPQGTLWEQYF.